This is a list of T cell receptor beta chains from one sample in a study of identical twins. A single record per CDR3 protein comes from TCRdb applying MiXCR to the 5' RACE reads. This repertoire shows about 530,000 distinct CDR3 sequences, over 12% found once; its top ten account for more than 0.4%. The data were also submitted as part of a second study, on yellow fever vaccine responses in identical twins.

The sequenced material came from CD4+ T cells sorted from blood. The receptors here all came from a woman aged 18-30 years in good health. Each CDR3 is given with its conserved first and last residue. The order of the fields is J gene, D gene, clone size, V gene, CDR3 DNA, CDR3 protein. The D gene is left open where the match is weak. The listing skips clone size in some rows; elsewhere it reads once, few, many or a size class.

TRBJ2-5,TRBD1,-,TRBV2,TGTGCCAGCAGGAGACAGGGGGCTTGGGAGACCCAGTACTTC,CASRRQGAWETQYF
TRBJ2-1,-,-,TRBV18,TGTGCCAGCTCACCCCAACCGGGTGAGCAGTTCTTC,CASSPQPGEQFF
TRBJ1-6,-,few,TRBV18,TGTGCCAGCTCACCAGTAGGATATAATTCACCCCTCCACTTT,CASSPVGYNSPLHF
TRBJ2-3,-,-,TRBV20-1,TGCAGTGCAGAAAATCGGGGGCGCGAGGGGTCGGGTACGCAGTATTTT,CSAENRGREGSGTQYF
TRBJ2-7,TRBD1,-,TRBV6-5,TGTGCCAGCAGTACCGACCGGGACAGGGGGTCCCGCGACTTC,CASSTDRDRGSRDF
TRBJ1-2,TRBD1,-,TRBV27,TGTGCCAGCAGAACCGGGACAGGTTCGCGGGGTGGGGGCTACACCTTC,CASRTGTGSRGGGYTF
TRBJ2-1,-,-,TRBV3-1,TGTGCCAGCAGCCAAGACTCCGGGACCCTATATGATGAGCAGTTCTTC,CASSQDSGTLYDEQFF
TRBJ2-3,-,-,TRBV20-1,TGCAGTGCTAGACGCGGGGTCTACACAGATACGCAGTATTTT,CSARRGVYTDTQYF
TRBJ2-1,TRBD1,-,TRBV5-1,TGCGCCAGCAGCCCCTCCGGGACAGGGTTCTACAATGAGCAGTTCTTC,CASSPSGTGFYNEQFF
TRBJ2-1,TRBD1,many,TRBV5-6,TGTGCCAGCAGCTCCCGGGACAGGGGCTCCTACAATGAGCAGTTCTTC,CASSSRDRGSYNEQFF
TRBJ2-7,TRBD2,few,TRBV6-1,TGTGCCAGCAGGCGGACTAGCGGGAAGTCCTACGAGCAGTACTTC,CASRRTSGKSYEQYF
TRBJ1-1,TRBD1,-,TRBV7-9,TGTGCCAGCAGCATACAGGGGACTGAAGCTTTCTTT,CASSIQGTEAFF
TRBJ2-1,TRBD2,-,TRBV4-2,TGTGCCAGCAGCCAAGATAGGATTGCCCGACTAGCGGGGGGGCCAGGGAATGAGCAGTTCTTC,CASSQDRIARLAGGPGNEQFF
TRBJ2-5,-,-,TRBV6-1,TGTGCCAGCAGTCCCCTGCGCAGTGAGGAGACCCAGTACTTC,CASSPLRSEETQYF
TRBJ2-1,TRBD2,-,TRBV4-2,TGTGCCAGCAGCCATACTAGCGGGAGTCATAATGAGCAGTTCTTC,CASSHTSGSHNEQFF
TRBJ1-2,TRBD1,few,TRBV28,TGTGCCAGCCTACACAGGGGTAGGGGCTATGGCTACACCTTC,CASLHRGRGYGYTF
TRBJ2-5,-,-,TRBV12-3/TRBV12-4,TGTGCCAGCAGTCGACAAACAGGGGGGGGAGAGACCCAGTACTTC,CASSRQTGGGETQYF
TRBJ2-7,-,many,TRBV29-1,TGCAGCGTTGGGGCCCAGACCTACGAGCAGTACTTC,CSVGAQTYEQYF
TRBJ2-5,TRBD2,-,TRBV4-2,TGTGCCAGTAGCTGGGGATTAGCGGGGATGGAGGAGACCCAGTACTTC,CASSWGLAGMEETQYF
TRBJ2-3,-,-,TRBV25-1,TGTGCCAGCAGTGAATGGTCTAGCACAGATACGCAGTATTTT,CASSEWSSTDTQYF
TRBJ2-3,-,few,TRBV20-1,TGCAGTGCTAGGTGGGAGGAATCTCTCGGTACGCAGTATTTT,CSARWEESLGTQYF
TRBJ2-7,-,few,TRBV3-1,TGTGCCAGCAGCCGGTCGTCACGAATGGGGGACTACGAGCAGTACTTC,CASSRSSRMGDYEQYF
TRBJ1-1,-,-,TRBV12-3/TRBV12-4,TGTGCCAGCAGTTTCTCCGGAGTAAGAAACACTGAAGCTTTCTTT,CASSFSGVRNTEAFF
TRBJ2-7,TRBD2,-,TRBV19,TGTGCCAGTAGTGTACCGGGACTAGCGAGCGAGCAGTACTTC,CASSVPGLASEQYF